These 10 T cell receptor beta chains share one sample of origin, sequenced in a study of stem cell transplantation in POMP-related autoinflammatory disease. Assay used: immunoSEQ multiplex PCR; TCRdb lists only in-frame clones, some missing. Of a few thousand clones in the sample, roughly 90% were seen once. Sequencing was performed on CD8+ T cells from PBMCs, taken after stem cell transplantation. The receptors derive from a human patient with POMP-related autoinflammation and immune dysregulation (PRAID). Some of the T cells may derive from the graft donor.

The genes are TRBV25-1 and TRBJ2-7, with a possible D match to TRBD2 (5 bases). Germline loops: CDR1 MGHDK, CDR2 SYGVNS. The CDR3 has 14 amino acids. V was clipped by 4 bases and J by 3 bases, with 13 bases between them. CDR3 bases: TGTGCCAGCAGTGTCCACGAGGGATACTACGAGCAGTACTTC. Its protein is CASSVHEGYYEQYF.

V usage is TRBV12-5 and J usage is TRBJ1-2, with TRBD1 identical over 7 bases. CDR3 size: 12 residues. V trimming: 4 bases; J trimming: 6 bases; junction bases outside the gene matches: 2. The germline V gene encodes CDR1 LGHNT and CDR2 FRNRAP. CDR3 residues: CASGYDRDGYTF. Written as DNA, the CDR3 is TGTGCTAGTGGTTACGACAGGGATGGCTACACCTTC.

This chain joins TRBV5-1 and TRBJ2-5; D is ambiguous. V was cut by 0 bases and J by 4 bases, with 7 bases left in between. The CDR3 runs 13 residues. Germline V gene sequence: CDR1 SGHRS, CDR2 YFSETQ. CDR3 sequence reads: CASSLGLGETQYF. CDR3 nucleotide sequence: TGCGCCAGCAGCTTGGGTTTAGGAGAGACCCAGTACTTC.

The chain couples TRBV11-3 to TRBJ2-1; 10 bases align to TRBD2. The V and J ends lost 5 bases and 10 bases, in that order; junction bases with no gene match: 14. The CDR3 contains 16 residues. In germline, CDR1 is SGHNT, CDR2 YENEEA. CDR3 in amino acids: CASSPPSGSGVWEQFF. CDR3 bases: TGTGCCAGCAGCCCCCCTAGCGGGAGTGGGGTTTGGGAGCAGTTCTTC.

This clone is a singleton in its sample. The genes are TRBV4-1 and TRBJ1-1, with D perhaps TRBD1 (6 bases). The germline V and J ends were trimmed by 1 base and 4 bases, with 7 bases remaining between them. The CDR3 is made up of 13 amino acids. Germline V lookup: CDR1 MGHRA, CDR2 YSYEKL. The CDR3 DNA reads TGCGCCAGCAGCCAAGCGGACAGCACTGAAGCTTTCTTT. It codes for CASSQADSTEAFF.

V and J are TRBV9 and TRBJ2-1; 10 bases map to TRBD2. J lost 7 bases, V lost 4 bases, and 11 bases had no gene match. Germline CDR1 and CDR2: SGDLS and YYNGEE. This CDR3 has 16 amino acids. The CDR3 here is CASSTGSGRARNEQFF. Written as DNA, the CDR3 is TGTGCCAGCAGCACCGGAAGCGGGAGGGCTCGAAATGAGCAGTTCTTC.

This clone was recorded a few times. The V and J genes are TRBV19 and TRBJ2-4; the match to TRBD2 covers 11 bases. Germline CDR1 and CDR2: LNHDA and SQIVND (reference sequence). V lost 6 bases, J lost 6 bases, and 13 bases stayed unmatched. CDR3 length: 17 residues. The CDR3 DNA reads TGTGCCAGTAGAACCCTAGCGGGAGGATCCTTCGGAAACATTCAGTACTTC. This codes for CASRTLAGGSFGNIQYF.

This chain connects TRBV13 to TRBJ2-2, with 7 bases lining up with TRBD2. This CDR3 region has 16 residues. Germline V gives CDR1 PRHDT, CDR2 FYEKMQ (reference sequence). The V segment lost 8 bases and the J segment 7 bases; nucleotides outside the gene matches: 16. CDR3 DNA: TGTGCCAGCTCTTCGGAGAGGGAGGGCCGAGGCGGGGAGCTGTTTTTT. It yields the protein CASSSEREGRGGELFF. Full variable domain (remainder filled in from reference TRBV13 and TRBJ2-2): AAGVIQSPRHLIKEKRETATLKCYPIPRHDTVYWYQQGPGQDPQFLISFYEKMQSDKGSIPDRFSAQQFSDYHSELNMSSLELGDSALYFCASSSEREGRGGELFFGEGSRLTVL.

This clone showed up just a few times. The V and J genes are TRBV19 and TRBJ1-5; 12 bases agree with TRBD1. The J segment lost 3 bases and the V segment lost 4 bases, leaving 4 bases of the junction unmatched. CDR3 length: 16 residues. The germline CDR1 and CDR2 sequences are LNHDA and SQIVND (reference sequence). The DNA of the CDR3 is TGTGCCAGTAGTACCGGGACAGGGGGCTTCAATCAGCCCCAGCATTTT. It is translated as CASSTGTGGFNQPQHF.

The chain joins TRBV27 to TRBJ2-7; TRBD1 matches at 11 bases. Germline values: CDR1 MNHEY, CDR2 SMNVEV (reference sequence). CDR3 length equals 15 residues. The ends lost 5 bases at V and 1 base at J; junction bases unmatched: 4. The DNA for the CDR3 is TGTGCCAGCAGTCCTGGGACAGGGGGGTCCTACGAGCAGTACTTC. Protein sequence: CASSPGTGGSYEQYF.